The 27 T cell receptor beta chains in this list originate from one sample, sequenced in a study of shared clonotypes between healthy human individuals. TCRdb keeps only in-frame clones here, not all; method: immunoSEQ multiplex PCR. The sample lists approximately 350,000 clones; around 96% were seen once. The material sequenced was memory CD8+ T cells sorted from blood. Subset here: CD45RO+ cells pooled with CCR7-negative TemRA cells. These receptors originate from a man aged 25 to 40 in good health.

This rearrangement joins TRBV6-1 to TRBJ1-2; D unclear. Germline loops: CDR1 MNHNS, CDR2 SASEGT. V lost 4 bases, J lost 5 bases, and 17 bases lay in between. The CDR3 is 15 residues long. The CDR3 coding sequence is TGTGCCAGCAGTGCAATAGGAGCCCTAAAGTATGGCTACACCTTC. This translates into CASSAIGALKYGYTF.

V and J are TRBV5-5 and TRBJ2-7; 8 nucleotides agree with TRBD2. The V gene end was trimmed by 4 bases and the J gene end by 2 bases; junction bases not matched to a gene: 11. Germline values: CDR1 SGHKS, CDR2 YYEKEE (reference sequence). The CDR3 extends over 16 amino acids. The CDR3 nucleotides are TGTGCCAGCAGCCGGGAGAGGGGTAGCGGGACCTACGAGCAGTACTTC. This codes for CASSRERGSGTYEQYF.

This chain links TRBV18 with TRBJ2-7, with 12 bases that match TRBD2. The J segment lost 3 bases and the V segment lost 6 bases, leaving 18 bases of the junction unmatched. There are 19 residues in the CDR3. Germline CDR1 is KGHSH and CDR2 is LQKENI. CDR3 region: CASSPTRPGLAGSFYEQYF. The CDR3 DNA reads TGTGCCAGCTCGCCAACCCGCCCAGGACTAGCGGGAAGTTTCTACGAGCAGTACTTC. Combining the CDR3 with reference TRBV18 and TRBJ2-7 gives the whole variable domain NAGVMQNPRHLVRRRGQEARLRCSPMKGHSHVYWYRQLPEEGLKFMVYLQKENIIDESGMPKERFSAEFPKEGPSILRIQQVVRGDSAAYFCASSPTRPGLAGSFYEQYFGPGTRLTVT.

J is TRBJ1-2 and V is TRBV28; 8 bases align to TRBD1. This CDR3 is built from 16 residues. The germline gives CDR1 MDHEN, CDR2 SYDVKM. V trimming: 4 bases; J trimming: 0 bases; junction bases outside the gene matches: 7. This CDR3 reads CASSSMTGVANYGYTF. Written as DNA, the CDR3 is TGTGCCAGCAGTTCTATGACAGGGGTAGCTAACTATGGCTACACCTTC.

The V call is TRBV28, the J call TRBJ1-3; D might be TRBD1 (6 bases). The V end was cut by 3 bases, the J end by 4 bases, with 13 bases between. CDR3 size: 15 residues. CDR1 and CDR2 (germline): MDHEN, SYDVKM. CDR3 DNA: TGTGCCAGCAGTTTCCCCAGGGGTGGGGGAAACACCATATATTTT. Encoded protein: CASSFPRGGGNTIYF.

DNA of the CDR3: TGTGCCAGCTCACCACCCGAGGCCTTGGAAGAGACCCAGTACTTC. It codes for CASSPPEALEETQYF. The J gene is TRBJ2-5, the V gene TRBV18; D not resolved. V lost 0 bases and J lost 3, with 11 bases in between. The V gene's germline CDR1 is KGHSH and CDR2 LQKENI. The CDR3 is made up of 15 amino acids.

This chain links TRBV7-2 with TRBJ2-1; TRBD2 aligns across 7 bases. The CDR3 covers 16 residues. The ends lost 5 bases at V and 8 bases at J; junction bases unmatched: 15. Germline V gene lookup returns CDR1 SGHTA and CDR2 FQGNSA. CDR3 nucleotides: TGTGCCAGCAGCCCCGGGACTACTACGTCTAGGGATGAGCAGTTCTTC. It is translated as CASSPGTTTSRDEQFF.

V usage is TRBV15 and J usage is TRBJ2-1; D call uncertain. The CDR3 totals 17 residues. V lost 1 base, J lost 7 bases, and 20 bases lay in between. The germline CDR1 and CDR2 sequences are LNHNV and YYDKDF (reference sequence). The CDR3 nucleotides read TGTGCCACCAGCAGAGGAGGAAGAACCCCTTCGCGGAATGAGCAGTTCTTC. As protein: CATSRGGRTPSRNEQFF.

CDR3 sequence reads: CASSYLVTGELFF. The CDR3 coding sequence is TGTGCCAGCAGTTACTTGGTTACCGGGGAGCTGTTTTTT. V usage is TRBV6-5 and J usage is TRBJ2-2; D unresolved. Looked up from germline, CDR1 is MNHEY and CDR2 is SVGAGI. The CDR3 runs 13 residues. The germline V and J ends were trimmed by 1 base and 5 bases, with 5 bases remaining between them.

The V and J genes are TRBV9 and TRBJ2-1; D is possibly TRBD2 (7 bases). This CDR3 comprises 13 residues. Trimming removed 0 bases at V and 12 bases at J, with 13 bases between. In germline, CDR1 is SGDLS, CDR2 YYNGEE. In nucleotides, the CDR3 is TGTGCCAGCAGCGTAGCGGGGGGCGGAGGGCAGTTCTTC. Encoded protein: CASSVAGGGGQFF. Complete variable domain (other parts from reference TRBV9 and TRBJ2-1): DSGVTQTPKHLITATGQRVTLRCSPRSGDLSVYWYQQSLDQGLQFLIQYYNGEERAKGNILERFSAQQFPDLHSELNLSSLELGDSALYFCASSVAGGGGQFFGPGTRLTVL.

The chain combines TRBV28 with TRBJ2-7; TRBD2 aligns across 8 bases. CDR1 is MDHEN, CDR2 SYDVKM, per germline. V dropped 5 bases and J dropped 3; count of bases not matched to a gene: 9. The CDR3 spans 15 residues. This CDR3 is CASSIGGRTIYEQYF. The CDR3 coding sequence is TGTGCCAGCAGTATTGGCGGGAGGACTATCTACGAGCAGTACTTC.

J is TRBJ1-4 and V is TRBV6-1; 9 positions match TRBD1. The V and J ends lost 2 bases and 8 bases, in that order; junction bases with no gene match: 3. Looked up from germline, CDR1 is MNHNS and CDR2 is SASEGT. There are 14 residues in the CDR3. In nucleotides, the CDR3 is TGTGCCAGCAGTGAAAACAGGGGGCGGGAAAAACTGTTTTTT. Its protein is CASSENRGREKLFF.

The chain is built from TRBV28 and TRBJ2-5, with 9 bases lining up with TRBD1. The CDR3 runs to 15 residues. Trimming removed 2 bases from V and 5 bases from J; junction bases left unmatched: 6. From germline, CDR1 is MDHEN and CDR2 SYDVKM. As DNA, the CDR3 is TGTGCCAGCAGTTTACTGGACAGGGGTCGCGAGACCCAGTACTTC. Translated: CASSLLDRGRETQYF. The full variable domain, in which reference TRBV28 and TRBJ2-5 provide the parts outside the CDR3, is DVKVTQSSRYLVKRTGEKVFLECVQDMDHENMFWYRQDPGLGLRLIYFSYDVKMKEKGDIPEGYSVSREKKERFSLILESASTNQTSMYLCASSLLDRGRETQYFGPGTRLLVL.

The chain has TRBV28 and TRBJ2-2, with D perhaps matching TRBD1 (5 bases). Looked up from germline, CDR1 is MDHEN and CDR2 is SYDVKM. The ends were cut back, 6 bases at V and 3 bases at J, with 8 bases in the middle. This CDR3 comprises 13 residues. In nucleotides, the CDR3 is TGTGCCAGCAGCCGACAGTACACCGGGGAGCTGTTTTTT. The encoded protein is CASSRQYTGELFF.

V usage is TRBV5-1 and J usage is TRBJ2-2; either TRBD1 or TRBD2 may supply D (6 bases each). Trimming removed 6 bases at V and 5 bases at J, with 20 bases between. Per the germline V gene, CDR1 is SGHRS and CDR2 is YFSETQ. The CDR3 is 16 residues long. The CDR3 DNA follows: TGCGCCAGCAACCCCGACATAGGGGGGCCGACCGGGGAGCTGTTTTTT. Protein: CASNPDIGGPTGELFF.

V usage is TRBV10-3 and J usage is TRBJ2-1, with 10 positions matching TRBD1. Germline CDR1 reads ENHRY; CDR2 reads SYGVKD. V was pared by 4 bases and J by 4 bases, with 4 bases of the junction left unmatched. The CDR3 consists of 15 residues. The CDR3 nucleotides read TGTGCCATCAGTGTAGGGACAGGGGTTTACAATGAGCAGTTCTTC. It translates to CAISVGTGVYNEQFF.

J is TRBJ2-3 and V is TRBV11-3; D possibly matches TRBD1 or TRBD2 (5 bases each). CDR3 length: 17 amino acids. V was cut by 5 bases and J by 0 bases, with 18 bases left in between. In germline, CDR1 is SGHNT, CDR2 YENEEA. Here the CDR3 reads CASSEGILESSTDTQYF. The CDR3 DNA is TGTGCCAGCAGCGAGGGGATATTAGAATCTAGCACAGATACGCAGTATTTT.

The gene calls are TRBV6-5 and TRBJ2-5; D possibly corresponds to TRBD2 (6 bases). Trimming pared 2 bases from V and 7 bases from J, leaving 8 bases between. This CDR3 is built from 12 residues. CDR1 is MNHEY, CDR2 SVGAGI, per germline. CDR3 bases: TGTGCCAGCAGTTACAGGGGAGGGACCCAGTACTTC. The encoded protein is CASSYRGGTQYF.

This sequence joins TRBV7-9 and TRBJ2-2; TRBD2 might be the D (5 bases). Trimming pared 5 bases from V and 4 bases from J, leaving 23 bases between. Germline V gene sequence: CDR1 SEHNR, CDR2 FQNEAQ (reference sequence). This CDR3 has 18 residues. DNA of the CDR3: TGTGCCAGCAGCCCCACCCACTACCGCGGGCTCCTCACCGGGGAGCTGTTTTTT. Its protein product is CASSPTHYRGLLTGELFF.

V is TRBV5-4 and J is TRBJ2-1; D gene unclear. Trimming removed 4 bases from V and 7 bases from J, with 15 bases in between. Germline loops: CDR1 SGHNT, CDR2 YYREEE (reference sequence). The CDR3 covers 14 residues. The CDR3 spells CASSSNVGRNEQFF. The DNA for the CDR3 is TGTGCCAGCAGCAGCAATGTTGGTAGGAATGAGCAGTTCTTC. Using reference TRBV5-4 and TRBJ2-1 for the parts outside the CDR3, the full variable domain is ETGVTQSPTHLIKTRGQQVTLRCSSQSGHNTVSWYQQALGQGPQFIFQYYREEENGRGNFPPRFSGLQFPNYSSELNVNALELDDSALYLCASSSNVGRNEQFFGPGTRLTVL.

The chain uses TRBV25-1 and TRBJ2-3; no clear D. Germline CDR1 is MGHDK and CDR2 is SYGVNS. The V end lost 6 bases, the J end lost 2 bases, and 12 bases lay between the germline ends. This CDR3 spans 14 amino acids. The CDR3 region has the DNA TGTGCCAGCAGCCCGACTGACTTCACAGATACGCAGTATTTT. Its translation: CASSPTDFTDTQYF.

The chain uses TRBV10-3 and TRBJ2-4, with 12 bases lining up with TRBD2. Trimming at V came to 4 bases and at J to 8 bases, leaving 0 bases not matched to a gene. This CDR3 region has 13 residues. The germline gives CDR1 ENHRY, CDR2 SYGVKD. In nucleotides, the CDR3 is TGTGCCATCAGTGGGACTAGCGGGGACATTCAGTACTTC. This gives the protein CAISGTSGDIQYF.

Worth noting for this clone: Within the sample, other DNA sequences also encode this same CDR3. The chain combines TRBV5-4 with TRBJ2-3; D unclear. The germline CDR1 and CDR2 sequences are SGHNT and YYREEE (reference sequence). With 0 bases removed from V and 4 bases from J, the gap between germline ends came to 6 bases. This CDR3 has 13 residues. CDR3 nucleotide sequence: TGTGCCAGCAGCTTGGGAGGAGCAGATACGCAGTATTTT. Encoded protein: CASSLGGADTQYF. The entire variable domain, with the rest obtained from reference TRBV5-4 and TRBJ2-3, is as follows: ETGVTQSPTHLIKTRGQQVTLRCSSQSGHNTVSWYQQALGQGPQFIFQYYREEENGRGNFPPRFSGLQFPNYSSELNVNALELDDSALYLCASSLGGADTQYFGPGTRLTVL.

The chain links TRBV7-2 to TRBJ2-1; tentatively, D is TRBD2 (6 bases). There are 14 residues in the CDR3. V lost 7 bases and J 7 bases, leaving 17 bases between the germline ends. CDR1 is SGHTA, CDR2 FQGNSA, per germline. The CDR3 DNA is TGTGCCAGCACCTCGTCGCGGGAAAGAAATGAGCAGTTCTTC. As protein: CASTSSRERNEQFF.

The V and J genes are TRBV19 and TRBJ1-2; D is possibly TRBD1 (6 bases). CDR1 is LNHDA and CDR2 is SQIVND in the germline V gene (reference sequence). There are 13 residues in the CDR3. V was pared by 5 bases and J by 4 bases, with 11 bases between. The CDR3 is CASSLDSSYGYTF. In DNA, the CDR3 is TGTGCCAGTAGTCTGGACAGCAGCTATGGCTACACCTTC.

The chain combines TRBV5-6 with TRBJ1-1, with D unresolved. V lost 3 bases, J lost 3 bases, and 6 bases lay in between. The CDR3 loop spans 12 amino acids. In germline, CDR1 is SGHDT, CDR2 YYEEEE. CDR3 sequence: CASSSGYTEAFF. CDR3 in DNA: TGTGCCAGCAGCTCTGGGTACACTGAAGCTTTCTTT.

V is TRBV6-5 and J is TRBJ2-1; maybe TRBD2 (5 bases). This CDR3 spans 16 amino acids. Germline V gives CDR1 MNHEY, CDR2 SVGAGI. V was shortened by 1 base and J by 5 bases, with 15 bases between the two germline ends. The CDR3 DNA reads as TGTGCCAGCAGTTACTTGGCTGTGGACTCTAACAATGAGCAGTTCTTC. It specifies CASSYLAVDSNNEQFF.